This entry lists 23 T cell receptor beta chains sequenced from one sample in a study of CD8+ T cells in alopecia areata. Following RNA extraction, reverse transcription yielded cDNA that acted as the sequencing template. The table came from immunoSEQ multiplex PCR; TCRdb's copy has only in-frame clones and leaves some out. Here the sample spans roughly 150,000 clones, 55% to 65% being singletons. Material: CD4+ T cells sorted from blood. The receptors stem from a human donor in good health.

This rearrangement joins TRBV4-2 to TRBJ2-7; 13 positions match TRBD2. Losses at the gene ends were 2 bases for V and 5 bases for J; bases not matched to a gene: 6. CDR3 length: 16 residues. Germline CDR1 and CDR2: LGHNA and YNFKEQ. The CDR3 DNA sequence: TGTGCCAGCAGCCAACTGACTAGCGGGAGGAACAACGAGCAGTACTTC. Translation: CASSQLTSGRNNEQYF.

This chain links TRBV2 with TRBJ2-7, with D perhaps matching TRBD1 (5 bases). Trimming stripped 7 bases from V and 3 bases from J, with 16 bases between. Germline CDR1 is SNHLY and CDR2 is FYNNEI. CDR3 size: 14 residues. The DNA for the CDR3 is TGTGCCAGCAAGCCCGAGCTCCAGGGCTACGAGCAGTACTTC. Protein sequence: CASKPELQGYEQYF.

V is TRBV5-1 and J is TRBJ2-4; D uncertain. Germline V gives CDR1 SGHRS, CDR2 YFSETQ. The CDR3 totals 14 residues. V was trimmed by 4 bases and J by 0 bases, leaving 8 bases between them. The DNA for the CDR3 is TGCGCCAGCAGCCTGACAATAGCCAAAAACATTCAGTACTTC. It translates to CASSLTIAKNIQYF.

V and J are TRBV2 and TRBJ2-5; D is uncertain. Germline-derived CDR1 and CDR2 are SNHLY and FYNNEI. The germline V and J ends were trimmed by 7 bases and 4 bases, with 13 bases remaining between them. This CDR3 region has 13 residues. As DNA, the CDR3 is TGTGCCAGCATACGGCTCTCAATAGAGACCCAGTACTTC. This sequence encodes CASIRLSIETQYF.

The V and J genes are TRBV5-1 and TRBJ2-5, with 15 bases matching TRBD2. Germline V gene data show CDR1 as SGHRS and CDR2 as YFSETQ. CDR3 length: 17 amino acids. The ends lost 3 bases at V and 2 bases at J; junction bases unmatched: 5. As DNA, the CDR3 is TGCGCCAGCAGCTGGGGACTAGCGGGAGGAACTCAAGAGACCCAGTACTTC. Amino acid sequence: CASSWGLAGGTQETQYF.

This clone was observed a few times. The rearrangement uses TRBV29-1 and TRBJ1-3; D uncertain. Germline lookup yields CDR1 SQVTM and CDR2 ANQGSEA. V dropped 6 bases and J dropped 0 bases, with 9 bases sitting between them. The CDR3 is made up of 13 amino acids. CDR3: CSVSGISGNTIYF. CDR3 coding DNA: TGCAGCGTGTCAGGCATCTCTGGAAACACCATATATTTT.

The gene calls are TRBV19 and TRBJ1-5; TRBD1 aligns across 9 bases. The CDR3 is made up of 13 amino acids. V lost 11 bases to trimming and J lost 4 bases; unmatched junction nucleotides: 6. CDR1 LNHDA and CDR2 SQIVND come from the germline V gene (reference sequence). CDR3 loop: CAAQGQGNQPQHF. The CDR3 coding sequence is TGTGCCGCGCAGGGACAGGGAAATCAGCCCCAGCATTTT.

The rearrangement links TRBV23-1 to TRBJ2-3, with 12 bases that match TRBD2. TRBV23-1 is designated an ORF whose function remains uncertain. The CDR3 has 21 residues. V shed 4 bases, J shed 2 bases, and the junction held 19 bases outside the gene matches. In DNA, the CDR3 is TGCGCCAGCAGTCTCAATTGGCGGCTAGCGGGAGGGCGCTTTTTCACAGATACGCAGTATTTT. This translates into CASSLNWRLAGGRFFTDTQYF.

V and J are TRBV29-1 and TRBJ2-1; D may be TRBD2 (6 bases). Trimming shortened V by 4 bases and J by 0 bases, and 16 bases separated the two germline ends. The germline V gene has CDR1 SQVTM and CDR2 ANQGSEA. This CDR3 has 16 amino acids. CDR3 in amino acids: CSVAGGLVSSYNEQFF. Written as DNA, the CDR3 is TGCAGCGTTGCCGGGGGACTGGTAAGCTCCTACAATGAGCAGTTCTTC.

The genes are TRBV6-6 and TRBJ2-7, with 7 bases aligning to TRBD2. Unmatched junction bases numbered 4, after V lost 5 bases and J lost 3 bases. This CDR3 has 13 amino acids. Per germline, CDR1 MNHNY and CDR2 SVGAGI (reference sequence). The CDR3 here is CASSSGTYYEQYF. The CDR3 bases are TGTGCCAGCAGTAGCGGGACTTACTACGAGCAGTACTTC.

The chain combines TRBV6-5 with TRBJ1-5, with 7 bases that match TRBD1. Germline V gene sequence: CDR1 MNHEY, CDR2 SVGAGI. This CDR3 spans 14 amino acids. Losses at the gene ends were 3 bases for V and 7 bases for J; bases not matched to a gene: 6. CDR3 residues: CASSYGQVGQPQHF. CDR3 bases: TGTGCCAGCAGTTATGGACAGGTCGGCCAGCCCCAGCATTTT.

This clone showed up just a few times. The rearrangement joins TRBV25-1 to TRBJ1-4; no firm D call. The length of the CDR3 is 15 residues. Germline loops: CDR1 MGHDK, CDR2 SYGVNS. V gave up 1 base and J gave up 1 base, with 7 bases separating them. As DNA, the CDR3 is TGTGCCAGCAGTGAATTTCGAGAAACTAATGAAAAACTGTTTTTT. It codes for CASSEFRETNEKLFF.

This clone occurred once. The chain recombines TRBV14 with TRBJ2-1; 12 bases agree with TRBD2. There are 15 residues in the CDR3. Germline V lookup: CDR1 SGHDN, CDR2 FVKESK. V was clipped by 4 bases and J by 8 bases; unmatched bases: 6. The CDR3 spells CASSLPGLAGHEQFF. In DNA, the CDR3 is TGTGCCAGCAGCCTTCCGGGACTAGCGGGTCATGAGCAGTTCTTC.

This chain joins TRBV4-1 and TRBJ2-7, with D possibly being TRBD2 (5 bases). The CDR3 is made up of 14 amino acids. The germline CDR1 and CDR2 sequences are MGHRA and YSYEKL. Trimming stripped 1 base from V and 5 bases from J, with 12 bases between. DNA for the CDR3: TGCGCCAGCAGCCAAGTGATGGTGGGAGACGAGCAGTACTTC. Its protein is CASSQVMVGDEQYF.

The chain employs TRBV15 and TRBJ2-1, with 7 bases fitting TRBD2. CDR3 length equals 15 residues. The ends lost 4 bases at V and 0 bases at J; junction bases unmatched: 3. Germline V gene data show CDR1 as LNHNV and CDR2 as YYDKDF (reference sequence). DNA for the CDR3: TGTGCCACCAGCAACCGCGGGAGCTCCTACAATGAGCAGTTCTTC. This sequence encodes CATSNRGSSYNEQFF. Combining the CDR3 with reference TRBV15 and TRBJ2-1 gives the whole variable domain DAMVIQNPRYQVTQFGKPVTLSCSQTLNHNVMYWYQQKSSQAPKLLFHYYDKDFNNEADTPDNFQSRRPNTSFCFLDIRSPGLGDTAMYLCATSNRGSSYNEQFFGPGTRLTVL.

V is TRBV7-2 and J is TRBJ1-1; D gene unclear. Deletions cut 6 bases from V and 0 bases from J, with 8 bases between. The V gene's germline CDR1 is SGHTA and CDR2 FQGNSA. The CDR3 runs to 13 residues. The CDR3 sequence: CASRRNMNTEAFF. In DNA, the CDR3 is TGTGCCAGCAGACGGAACATGAACACTGAAGCTTTCTTT.

This clone was detected only a few times. V is TRBV6-5 and J is TRBJ2-1; the match to TRBD1 covers 8 bases. Trimming at V came to 5 bases and at J to 0 bases, leaving 3 bases not matched to a gene. This CDR3 has 15 amino acids. Per the germline V gene, CDR1 is MNHEY and CDR2 is SVGAGI. Here the CDR3 reads CASSRTGTSYNEQFF. CDR3 bases: TGTGCCAGCAGTCGGACAGGGACCTCCTACAATGAGCAGTTCTTC.

The genes are TRBV29-1 and TRBJ2-1; D is unresolved. Germline CDR1 reads SQVTM; CDR2 reads ANQGSEA. This CDR3 spans 11 amino acids. The V end lost 3 bases, the J end lost 10 bases, and 10 bases lay between the germline ends. CDR3 DNA sequence: TGCAGCGTTGAGGAGAAAAGGGAGCAGTTCTTC. Translation gives CSVEEKREQFF.

This sequence joins TRBV7-9 and TRBJ1-2; D remains unclear. V was cut by 5 bases and J by 8 bases, with 15 bases left in between. Germline loops: CDR1 SEHNR, CDR2 FQNEAQ (reference sequence). This CDR3 spans 13 amino acids. The CDR3 region is CASSPEPLDGYTF. In DNA, the CDR3 is TGTGCCAGCAGCCCCGAACCTCTCGACGGCTACACCTTC. Together with reference TRBV7-9 and TRBJ1-2, the CDR3 gives the full variable domain: DTGVSQNPRHKITKRGQNVTFRCDPISEHNRLYWYRQTLGQGPEFLTYFQNEAQLEKSRLLSDRFSAERPKGSFSTLEIQRTEQGDSAMYLCASSPEPLDGYTFGSGTRLTVV.

This chain joins TRBV2 and TRBJ2-1, with TRBD1 identical over 7 bases. V was clipped by 9 bases and J by 6 bases; unmatched bases: 14. Germline assignment: CDR1 SNHLY and CDR2 FYNNEI. CDR3 size: 15 residues. This CDR3 is CASLKGGIGSNEQFF. The CDR3 region has the DNA TGTGCCAGTCTAAAAGGGGGCATCGGGTCCAATGAGCAGTTCTTC.

The chain carries TRBV29-1 and TRBJ2-1; 9 bases agree with TRBD2. Trimming cost V 4 bases and J 3 bases; bases outside gene matches: 4. The CDR3 length is 14 residues. Germline V gene data show CDR1 as SQVTM and CDR2 as ANQGSEA. CDR3 residues: CSVGTSGYYNEQFF. CDR3 in DNA: TGCAGCGTTGGCACTAGCGGGTACTACAATGAGCAGTTCTTC.

The chain is built from TRBV4-2 and TRBJ2-5, with 13 bases that match TRBD2. Germline V CDR1 and CDR2: LGHNA, YNFKEQ. Trimming removed 3 bases from V and 5 bases from J; junction bases left unmatched: 6. CDR3 length: 16 residues. DNA for the CDR3: TGTGCCAGCAGCCACACTAGCGGGGGGGGTACGGAGACCCAGTACTTC. This translates into CASSHTSGGGTETQYF.

The J gene is TRBJ2-5, the V gene TRBV29-1; 11 nucleotides align to TRBD2. CDR1 and CDR2 from the germline V gene are SQVTM and ANQGSEA. The CDR3 length is 17 residues. After removal of 5 bases from V and 1 base from J, the junction contained 12 bases not matched to a gene. The CDR3, as DNA: TGCAGCGTTCAAGGACTAGCGGGTGAAGGGCGCCAAGAGACCCAGTACTTC. As protein: CSVQGLAGEGRQETQYF.